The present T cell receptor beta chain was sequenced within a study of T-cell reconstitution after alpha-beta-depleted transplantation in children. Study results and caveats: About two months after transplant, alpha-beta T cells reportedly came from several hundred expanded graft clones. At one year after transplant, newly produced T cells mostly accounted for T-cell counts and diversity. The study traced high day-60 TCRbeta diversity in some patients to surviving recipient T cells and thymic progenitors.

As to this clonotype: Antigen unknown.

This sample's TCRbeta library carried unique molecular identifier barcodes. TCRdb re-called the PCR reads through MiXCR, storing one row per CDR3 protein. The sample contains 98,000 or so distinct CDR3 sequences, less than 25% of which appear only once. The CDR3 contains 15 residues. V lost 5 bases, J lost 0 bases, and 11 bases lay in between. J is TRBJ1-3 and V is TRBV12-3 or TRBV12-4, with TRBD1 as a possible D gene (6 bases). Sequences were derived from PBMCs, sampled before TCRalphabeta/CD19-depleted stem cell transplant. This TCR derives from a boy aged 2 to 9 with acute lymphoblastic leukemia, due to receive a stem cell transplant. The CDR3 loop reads CASSNYRDSGNTIYF. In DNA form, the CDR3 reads TGTGCCAGCAGTAATTACAGGGACTCTGGAAACACCATATATTTT.